These 2 T cell receptor beta chains came from one sample sequenced in a study of blood T cell repertoires in COVID-19. Clones were read by immunoSEQ multiplex PCR, and TCRdb kept only the in-frame ones, dropping some. The data hold around 69,000 clones, with about 86% observed a single time. The sample taken for sequencing was peripheral blood. These receptor sequences come from a man aged 45-60 years with active COVID-19.

The rearrangement uses TRBV30 and TRBJ2-7, with 11 bases identical to TRBD2. V gave up 0 bases and J gave up 7 bases; unmatched junction bases: 17. Germline CDR1 is GTSNPN and CDR2 is SVGIG (reference sequence). CDR3 length: 18 residues. The CDR3 bases are TGTGCCTGGAGTGTAGACAGGAGTCACGGACTAGCGGGTAGGGAGCAGTACGTC. Its protein product is CAWSVDRSHGLAGREQYV.

This clone was detected a few times. V usage is TRBV6-6 and J usage is TRBJ2-2; the D gene is possibly TRBD2 (6 bases). CDR3 size: 14 residues. The germline V gene has CDR1 MNHNY and CDR2 SVGAGI (reference sequence). V lost 0 bases to trimming and J lost 6 bases, with 8 bases between them. The CDR3 DNA reads as TGTGCCAGCAGTTACTCTTCGGGGGCCGGGGAGCTGTTTTTT. Translated, it gives CASSYSSGAGELFF.